One sample yielded the 14 T cell receptor beta chains listed below, sequenced in a study of blood T cell repertoires in COVID-19 (TCRdb year 2020). Library method: the immunoSEQ multiplex PCR assay. Sourced from immuneACCESS, this table was stored by TCRdb with only in-frame sequences that have V and J called. A share of the clones is absent; for the studies checked, an unresolved V gene accounts for under half, and the remainder has no known explanation. Present in this sample are some 83,000 clones, roughly nine tenths of which were seen just once. The ten largest clonotypes hold 17% of the sample. Sequences were obtained from peripheral blood. These receptors were taken from a man aged 80 or over in a cohort sampled during active COVID-19.

This chain uses TRBV19 with TRBJ2-6; TRBD1 aligns across 10 bases. Germline V gene sequence: CDR1 LNHDA, CDR2 SQIVND (reference sequence). The length of the CDR3 is 17 residues. The J segment lost 0 bases and the V segment lost 4 bases, leaving 3 bases of the junction unmatched. Here the CDR3 DNA reads TGTGCCAGTAGTAGACAGGGGGCAGTCTCTGGGGCCAACGTCCTGACTTTC. Protein product: CASSRQGAVSGANVLTF.

V usage is TRBV5-4 and J usage is TRBJ2-5; D perhaps matches TRBD1 (6 bases). Looked up from germline, CDR1 is SGHNT and CDR2 is YYREEE (reference sequence). The V end was cut by 2 bases, the J end by 1 base, with 9 bases between. The CDR3 is 14 amino acids. As DNA, the CDR3 is TGTGCCAGCAGCTTAGGACAGTTCCAAGAGACCCAGTACTTC. Translated, it gives CASSLGQFQETQYF.

J is TRBJ1-1 and V is TRBV5-6; 7 bases line up with TRBD1. CDR1 SGHDT and CDR2 YYEEEE come from the germline V gene. The CDR3 has 14 amino acids. V was clipped by 3 bases and J by 0 bases; unmatched bases: 2. The CDR3 is CASSSTGLNTEAFF. The CDR3, as DNA: TGTGCCAGCAGCTCGACAGGGCTGAACACTGAAGCTTTCTTT.

This rearrangement joins TRBV6-2 or TRBV6-3 to TRBJ2-4, with D uncertain. The CDR3 runs 14 residues. The V gene lost 6 bases and the J gene lost 0 bases, with 9 bases spanning the gap. Germline CDR1 reads MNHEY; CDR2 reads SVGEGT. CDR3 loop: CASSPQVAKNIQYF. The DNA of the CDR3 is TGTGCCAGCAGCCCTCAGGTAGCCAAAAACATTCAGTACTTC.

This chain connects TRBV18 to TRBJ2-5; weak D call: TRBD1 (5 bases). V lost 2 bases and J lost 2, with 15 bases in between. The germline CDR1 and CDR2 sequences are KGHSH and LQKENI. CDR3 length equals 16 residues. This CDR3 is CASSPFDSSGQETQYF. CDR3 DNA: TGTGCCAGCTCACCATTTGACAGTTCTGGACAAGAGACCCAGTACTTC.

The V call is TRBV18, the J call TRBJ2-3; the match to TRBD2 covers 11 bases. The CDR3 has 16 amino acids. The V and J ends lost 6 bases and 0 bases, in that order; junction bases with no gene match: 5. Germline V gene sequence: CDR1 KGHSH, CDR2 LQKENI. The CDR3 is CASSPGLAGSTDTQYF. The CDR3 DNA sequence: TGTGCCAGCTCGCCCGGACTAGCGGGTAGCACAGATACGCAGTATTTT.

J is TRBJ1-5 and V is TRBV5-6, with D unclear. The CDR3 length is 17 residues. Germline loops: CDR1 SGHDT, CDR2 YYEEEE. V was pared by 1 base and J by 0 bases, with 14 bases between. Here the CDR3 reads CASSLLGSRDSNQPQHF. CDR3 bases: TGTGCCAGCAGCTTGTTGGGGTCCCGGGATAGCAATCAGCCCCAGCATTTT.

The chain joins TRBV27 to TRBJ2-3; 10 positions agree with TRBD2. The CDR3 runs 17 residues. The germline V gene has CDR1 MNHEY and CDR2 SMNVEV (reference sequence). J gave up 6 bases and V 4 bases, and 13 bases lay outside the gene matches. The CDR3, as DNA: TGTGCCAGCAGTTCCCCCCGGGATAGCGGGGGGCGGGATACGCAGTATTTT. It specifies CASSSPRDSGGRDTQYF.

This sequence joins TRBV16 and TRBJ1-1, with 8 bases aligning to TRBD1. The CDR3 extends over 14 amino acids. Trimming removed 2 bases from V and 5 bases from J; junction bases left unmatched: 4. The germline gives CDR1 KGHSY, CDR2 FQNENV. As DNA, the CDR3 is TGTGCCAGCAGCCAAACAGGGGGAGGGACTGAAGCTTTCTTT. This codes for CASSQTGGGTEAFF.

This clone was seen a handful of times. This chain links TRBV5-6 with TRBJ2-2, with 7 bases identical to TRBD1. Unmatched junction bases numbered 8, after V lost 4 bases and J lost 8 bases. Germline V gives CDR1 SGHDT, CDR2 YYEEEE. This CDR3 contains 14 residues. The CDR3 DNA is TGTGCCAGCAGCAGGGACAGTTGGACGGGGGAGCTGTTTTTT. This translates into CASSRDSWTGELFF.

This clone has a single count. The chain has TRBV5-1 and TRBJ1-2; TRBD1 aligns across 10 bases. The CDR3 consists of 16 residues. V was clipped by 0 bases and J by 7 bases; unmatched bases: 9. The germline CDR1 and CDR2 sequences are SGHRS and YFSETQ. As DNA, the CDR3 is TGCGCCAGCAGCTTGGAAGGCGACAGGGGGCTTGGTGGCTACACCTTC. Translating it yields CASSLEGDRGLGGYTF.

V usage is TRBV5-1 and J usage is TRBJ2-1, with a weak D call TRBD1 (6 bases). This CDR3 has 15 residues. Germline V lookup: CDR1 SGHRS, CDR2 YFSETQ. Trimming stripped 1 base from V and 2 bases from J, with 10 bases between. CDR3 in amino acids: CASSLQGRTYNEQFF. The DNA for the CDR3 is TGCGCCAGCAGCTTGCAGGGGCGAACCTACAATGAGCAGTTCTTC.

The chain recombines TRBV5-6 with TRBJ1-3; possibly TRBD1 for D (5 bases). The germline V and J ends were trimmed by 2 bases and 2 bases, with 8 bases remaining between them. Germline loops: CDR1 SGHDT, CDR2 YYEEEE. The CDR3 has 14 amino acids. As DNA, the CDR3 is TGTGCCAGCAGCTTTGGACAACCTGGAAACACCATATATTTT. Translation gives CASSFGQPGNTIYF.

The chain is built from TRBV28 and TRBJ1-2; 9 bases agree with TRBD1. V lost 5 bases, J lost 4 bases, and 5 bases stayed unmatched. The CDR3 contains 14 residues. Germline assignment: CDR1 MDHEN and CDR2 SYDVKM. CDR3 amino acids: CASSPGTGPYGYTF. CDR3 nucleotides: TGTGCCAGCAGTCCCGGGACAGGGCCCTATGGCTACACCTTC.